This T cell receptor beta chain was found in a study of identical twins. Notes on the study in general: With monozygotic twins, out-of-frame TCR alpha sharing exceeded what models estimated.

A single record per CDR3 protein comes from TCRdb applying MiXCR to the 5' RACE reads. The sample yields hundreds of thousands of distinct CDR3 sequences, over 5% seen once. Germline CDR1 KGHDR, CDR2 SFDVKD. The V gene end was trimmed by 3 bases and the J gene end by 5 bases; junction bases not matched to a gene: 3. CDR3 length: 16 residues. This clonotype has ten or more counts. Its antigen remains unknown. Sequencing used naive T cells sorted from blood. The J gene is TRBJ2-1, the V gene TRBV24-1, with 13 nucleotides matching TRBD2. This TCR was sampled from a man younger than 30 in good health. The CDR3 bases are TGTGCCACCAGTGATCCGGGGACTAGCGGGAACAATGAGCAGTTCTTC. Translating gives CATSDPGTSGNNEQFF.